These 21 T cell receptor beta chains share one sample of origin, sequenced in a study of blood T cell repertoires in COVID-19. The repertoire was sequenced with immunoSEQ multiplex PCR; TCRdb's copy has only in-frame clones and lacks some. The sample yields 100,000 or so clones, around 90% seen once. Sequences were obtained from peripheral blood. These receptor sequences come from a man in his 70s with acute or convalescent COVID-19.

The J gene is TRBJ1-5, the V gene TRBV19; TRBD1 is a possible D gene (6 bases). CDR3 length: 17 residues. Germline-derived CDR1 and CDR2 are LNHDA and SQIVND (reference sequence). V was pared by 3 bases and J by 3 bases, with 18 bases between. CDR3: CASSILDLAGANQPQHF. CDR3 nucleotide sequence: TGTGCCAGTAGTATCTTGGACCTGGCGGGGGCCAATCAGCCCCAGCATTTT.

The chain links TRBV5-1 to TRBJ1-6, with D possibly matching TRBD1 (6 bases). This CDR3 has 15 residues. V lost 0 bases and J 10 bases, leaving 14 bases between the germline ends. Germline loops: CDR1 SGHRS, CDR2 YFSETQ. CDR3 in DNA: TGCGCCAGCAGCTTGGAGGGGGGGCGCGGATCACCCCTCCACTTT. As protein: CASSLEGGRGSPLHF.

This clone was counted a single time. This chain joins TRBV7-9 and TRBJ1-3, with D tentatively TRBD1 (6 bases). Trimming removed 3 bases at V and 3 bases at J, with 12 bases between. The CDR3 length is 15 residues. Germline V gene sequence: CDR1 SEHNR, CDR2 FQNEAQ (reference sequence). CDR3 residues: CASSFVRGNGNTIYF. CDR3 in DNA: TGTGCCAGCAGCTTTGTCAGGGGAAATGGAAACACCATATATTTT.

V gene TRBV18 combines with J gene TRBJ2-2; D may be TRBD2 (7 bases). Germline-derived CDR1 and CDR2 are KGHSH and LQKENI. The V gene lost 0 bases and the J gene lost 6 bases, with 8 bases spanning the gap. CDR3 size: 14 residues. In nucleotides, the CDR3 is TGTGCCAGCTCACCACCGCGGGGGCCCGGGGAGCTGTTTTTT. Encoded protein: CASSPPRGPGELFF.

This clone was observed once. The chain uses TRBV6-6 and TRBJ1-3, with D perhaps matching TRBD1 (6 bases). Germline V gene lookup returns CDR1 MNHNY and CDR2 SVGAGI (reference sequence). V was clipped by 7 bases and J by 2 bases, with 18 bases between them. This CDR3 spans 16 amino acids. CDR3 amino acids: CASTTTGPMAGNTIYF. CDR3 nucleotide sequence: TGTGCCAGCACCACGACAGGCCCGATGGCTGGAAACACCATATATTTT.

The V and J genes are TRBV12-3 or TRBV12-4 and TRBJ1-5; D call uncertain. V was clipped by 2 bases and J by 4 bases, with 6 bases between them. The CDR3 is 13 residues long. CDR3 residues: CASSLSANQPQHF. The CDR3 nucleotides read TGTGCCAGCAGTTTAAGTGCGAATCAGCCCCAGCATTTT.

This clone was recorded once. This rearrangement joins TRBV4-1 to TRBJ2-3; 8 bases fit TRBD2. The CDR3 has 11 residues. V shed 3 bases and J 10 bases; nucleotides not matched to a gene: 0. CDR1 MGHRA and CDR2 YSYEKL come from the germline V gene. As DNA, the CDR3 is TGCGCCAGCAGCCAGGGACTAGCGCAGTATTTT. This translates into CASSQGLAQYF.

The chain links TRBV30 to TRBJ1-2, with no clear D. The germline CDR1 and CDR2 sequences are GTSNPN and SVGIG (reference sequence). The CDR3 has 13 residues. Trimming cost V 0 bases and J 7 bases, with 12 bases left between them. The CDR3: CAWSVGEWGGYTF. The CDR3 region has the DNA TGTGCCTGGAGTGTCGGGGAGTGGGGTGGCTACACCTTC.

The chain couples TRBV6-2 or TRBV6-3 to TRBJ2-7; TRBD1 is a possible D gene (5 bases). The CDR3 is made up of 16 amino acids. Trimming shortened V by 6 bases and J by 2 bases, and 20 bases separated the two germline ends. Per germline, CDR1 MNHEY and CDR2 SVGEGT. The CDR3 loop is CASSSTRTDSTYEQYF. CDR3 in DNA: TGTGCCAGCAGCTCGACCCGAACCGACAGCACCTACGAGCAGTACTTC.

This clone was seen once. The chain links TRBV29-1 to TRBJ1-1; 8 positions agree with TRBD1. J gave up 5 bases and V 4 bases, and 6 bases lay outside the gene matches. Germline loops: CDR1 SQVTM, CDR2 ANQGSEA. The CDR3 extends over 13 amino acids. CDR3 in DNA: TGCAGCGTTGTTGCAGGGGGCCGTACTGAAGCTTTCTTT. It encodes CSVVAGGRTEAFF.

The chain carries TRBV7-8 and TRBJ1-3, with D possibly matching TRBD1 (6 bases). This CDR3 is 14 amino acids long. Per germline, CDR1 SGHVS and CDR2 FQNEAQ. Between the trimmed V and J ends, which lost 5 bases and 3 bases, there was a span of 11 bases. CDR3 amino acids: CASSEQGIGNTIYF. The CDR3 coding sequence is TGTGCCAGCAGCGAACAGGGTATTGGAAACACCATATATTTT.

The chain recombines TRBV11-3 with TRBJ2-7, with D tentatively TRBD1 (7 bases). The CDR3 length is 15 residues. V was clipped by 5 bases and J by 3 bases, with 17 bases between them. Per the germline V gene, CDR1 is SGHNT and CDR2 is YENEEA. CDR3 bases: TGTGCCAGCAGCCCAGGGGGTCTGGGGGGCTACGAGCAGTACTTC. As protein: CASSPGGLGGYEQYF.

The V call is TRBV9, the J call TRBJ2-1, with D possibly matching TRBD2 (5 bases). The CDR3 extends over 15 amino acids. Germline V lookup: CDR1 SGDLS, CDR2 YYNGEE. Trimming stripped 1 base from V and 7 bases from J, with 15 bases between. The CDR3 spells CASSVSGSIGNEQFF. The CDR3 DNA reads TGTGCCAGCAGCGTAAGCGGAAGTATTGGGAATGAGCAGTTCTTC. The variable domain in full, with the rest retrieved from reference TRBV9 and TRBJ2-1, is DSGVTQTPKHLITATGQRVTLRCSPRSGDLSVYWYQQSLDQGLQFLIQYYNGEERAKGNILERFSAQQFPDLHSELNLSSLELGDSALYFCASSVSGSIGNEQFFGPGTRLTVL.

V usage is TRBV6-5 and J usage is TRBJ2-7; D possibly corresponds to TRBD1 (7 bases). The CDR3 sequence is 14 residues long. Trimming pared 0 bases from V and 5 bases from J, leaving 11 bases between. Per the germline V gene, CDR1 is MNHEY and CDR2 is SVGAGI. The CDR3 spells CASSYSGRGDEQYF. DNA of the CDR3: TGTGCCAGCAGTTACTCGGGCAGGGGGGACGAGCAGTACTTC.

CDR3 DNA sequence: TGCGCCAGCATTGGGGAACTAGGAAGGGAGGACCAAGAGACCCAGTACTTC. Its protein product is CASIGELGREDQETQYF. The rearrangement uses TRBV5-1 and TRBJ2-5; a weak D match, TRBD2 (6 bases). The CDR3 contains 17 residues. Trimming took off 6 bases at V and 0 bases at J, with 21 bases between the two ends. The V gene's germline CDR1 is SGHRS and CDR2 YFSETQ.

The V call is TRBV2, the J call TRBJ1-2, with 9 bases matching TRBD1. The CDR3 extends over 13 amino acids. Germline CDR1 and CDR2: SNHLY and FYNNEI. The junction had 5 bases not matched to a gene; V was cut back by 6 bases and J by 6 bases. The CDR3 coding sequence is TGTGCCAGCAGCGCGGGACAGGGTAATGGCTACACCTTC. Translation gives CASSAGQGNGYTF.

The V and J genes are TRBV4-2 and TRBJ2-7; possibly TRBD1 for D (6 bases). CDR1 and CDR2 (germline): LGHNA, YNFKEQ. The CDR3 covers 16 residues. Trimming shortened V by 2 bases and J by 7 bases, and 21 bases separated the two germline ends. CDR3: CASSQWGHREIGEQYF. The CDR3 region has the DNA TGTGCCAGCAGCCAATGGGGGCACAGGGAAATAGGAGAGCAGTACTTC.

This chain uses TRBV11-3 with TRBJ1-1; D unclear. The CDR3 is 14 amino acids. The germline V gene has CDR1 SGHNT and CDR2 YENEEA. The V gene lost 1 base and the J gene lost 0 bases, with 6 bases spanning the gap. CDR3 DNA sequence: TGTGCCAGCAGCTTAGCAGCGATGAACACTGAAGCTTTCTTT. This sequence encodes CASSLAAMNTEAFF.

The rearrangement joins TRBV5-1 to TRBJ2-7; possibly TRBD1 for D (6 bases). The CDR3 runs to 15 residues. The V end lost 0 bases, the J end lost 4 bases, and 14 bases lay between the germline ends. Germline loops: CDR1 SGHRS, CDR2 YFSETQ. The CDR3 DNA follows: TGCGCCAGCAGCTTGGGGATCACAGGGTCGTACGAGCAGTACTTC. Residues: CASSLGITGSYEQYF.

V gene TRBV20-1 combines with J gene TRBJ2-7, with D perhaps TRBD2 (5 bases). The CDR3 covers 11 residues. V dropped 3 bases and J dropped 6 bases, with 9 bases sitting between them. CDR1 is DFQATT, CDR2 SNEGSKA, per germline (reference sequence). The CDR3 region is CSAREDSEQYF. The CDR3 DNA reads TGCAGTGCTAGGGAGGACTCCGAGCAGTACTTC.

This chain joins TRBV7-9 and TRBJ1-5; no reliable D call. Germline CDR1 reads SEHNR; CDR2 reads FQNEAQ (reference sequence). Trimming removed 2 bases from V and 5 bases from J, with 10 bases in between. The CDR3 extends over 14 amino acids. The CDR3 DNA is TGTGCCAGCAGCTTAACCGGCGGGGATCAGCCCCAGCATTTT. This encodes CASSLTGGDQPQHF.